This paragraph covers one T cell receptor (beta chain) sequence. The antigen remains undetermined. The record originates from a study of CD8+ T cells in alopecia areata. Whole-study results and caveats: Lesional scalp, notably in alopecia totalis/universalis, had clonality above that of normal scalp. Sequencing of scalp samples also includes resident alphabeta T cells from normal skin.

RNA extraction and reverse transcription yielded cDNA as sequencing template. TCRdb keeps only in-frame clones here, not all; method: immunoSEQ multiplex PCR. Of approximately 150,000 clones in the sample, 55% to 65% are singletons; the top ten hold less than 5%. PBMCs provided sorted CD4+ and CD8+ T cells. Germline assignment: CDR1 SQVTM and CDR2 ANQGSEA. The CDR3 is made up of 12 amino acids. V gave up 4 bases and J gave up 0 bases, with 5 bases separating them. This sequence originates from a human donor in good health. The sample consisted of CD4+ T cells sorted from blood. V and J are TRBV29-1 and TRBJ2-3; D remains ambiguous. CDR3 DNA sequence: TGCAGCGTTGTTACCAGCACAGATACGCAGTATTTT. Its protein is CSVVTSTDTQYF.